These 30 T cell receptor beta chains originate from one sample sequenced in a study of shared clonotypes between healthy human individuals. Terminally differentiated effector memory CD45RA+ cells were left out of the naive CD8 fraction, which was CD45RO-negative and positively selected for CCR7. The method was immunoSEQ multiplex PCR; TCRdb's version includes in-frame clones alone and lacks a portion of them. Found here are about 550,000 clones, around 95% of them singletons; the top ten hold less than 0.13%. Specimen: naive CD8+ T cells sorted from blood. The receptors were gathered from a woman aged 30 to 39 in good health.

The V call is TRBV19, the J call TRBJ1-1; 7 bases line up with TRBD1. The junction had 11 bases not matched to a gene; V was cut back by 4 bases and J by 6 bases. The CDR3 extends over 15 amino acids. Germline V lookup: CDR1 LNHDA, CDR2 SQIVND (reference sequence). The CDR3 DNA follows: TGTGCCAGTAGTACCTTGGACAGGCCGGGCGCTGAAGCTTTCTTT. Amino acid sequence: CASSTLDRPGAEAFF. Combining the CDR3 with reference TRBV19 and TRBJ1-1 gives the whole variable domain DGGITQSPKYLFRKEGQNVTLSCEQNLNHDAMYWYRQDPGQGLRLIYYSQIVNDFQKGDIAEGYSVSREKKESFPLTVTSAQKNPTAFYLCASSTLDRPGAEAFFGQGTRLTVV.

The CDR3 loop is CASSHRDRGGYTF. CDR3 nucleotide sequence: TGTGCCAGCAGCCACCGGGACAGGGGTGGCTACACCTTC. The chain links TRBV11-2 to TRBJ1-2, with 10 bases fitting TRBD1. The CDR3 totals 13 residues. The ends lost 5 bases at V and 7 bases at J; junction bases unmatched: 4. In germline, CDR1 is SGHAT, CDR2 FQNNGV.

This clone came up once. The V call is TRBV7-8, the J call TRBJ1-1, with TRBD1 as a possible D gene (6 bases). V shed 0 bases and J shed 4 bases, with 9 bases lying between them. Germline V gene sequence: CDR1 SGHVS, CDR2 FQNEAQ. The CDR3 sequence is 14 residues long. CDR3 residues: CASSLARGSTEAFF. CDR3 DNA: TGTGCCAGCAGCTTAGCAAGGGGGAGCACTGAAGCTTTCTTT.

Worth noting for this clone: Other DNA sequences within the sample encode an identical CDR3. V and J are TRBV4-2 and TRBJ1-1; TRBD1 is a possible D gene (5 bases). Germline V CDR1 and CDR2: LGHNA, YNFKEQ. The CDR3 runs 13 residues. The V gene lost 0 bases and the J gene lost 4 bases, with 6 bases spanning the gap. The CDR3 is CASSQEGVTEAFF. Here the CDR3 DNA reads TGTGCCAGCAGCCAAGAAGGGGTCACTGAAGCTTTCTTT.

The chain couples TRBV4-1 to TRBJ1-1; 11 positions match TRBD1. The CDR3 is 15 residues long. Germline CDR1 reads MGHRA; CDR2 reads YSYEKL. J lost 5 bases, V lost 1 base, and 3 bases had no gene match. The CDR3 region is CASSQAGTGGTEAFF. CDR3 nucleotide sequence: TGCGCCAGCAGCCAAGCCGGGACAGGGGGTACTGAAGCTTTCTTT.

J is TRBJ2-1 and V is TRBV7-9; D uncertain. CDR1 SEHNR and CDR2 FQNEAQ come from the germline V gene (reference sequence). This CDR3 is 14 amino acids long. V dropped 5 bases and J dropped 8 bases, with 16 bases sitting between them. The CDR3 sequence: CASSPQSPFDEQFF. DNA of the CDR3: TGTGCCAGCAGCCCCCAAAGCCCGTTCGATGAGCAGTTCTTC.

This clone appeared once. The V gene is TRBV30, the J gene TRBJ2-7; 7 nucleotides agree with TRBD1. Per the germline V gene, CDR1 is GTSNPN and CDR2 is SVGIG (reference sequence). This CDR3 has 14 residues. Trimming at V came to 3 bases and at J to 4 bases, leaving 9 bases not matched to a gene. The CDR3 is CAWSFDRVRYEQYF. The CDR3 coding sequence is TGTGCCTGGAGCTTTGACAGGGTTCGGTACGAGCAGTACTTC.

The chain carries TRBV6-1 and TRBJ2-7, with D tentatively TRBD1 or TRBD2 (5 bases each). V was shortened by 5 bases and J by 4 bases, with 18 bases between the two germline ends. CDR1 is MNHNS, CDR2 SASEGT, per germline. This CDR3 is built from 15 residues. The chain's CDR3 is CASSPSRGRGYEQYF. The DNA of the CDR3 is TGTGCCAGCAGTCCTAGTAGGGGACGGGGATACGAGCAGTACTTC.

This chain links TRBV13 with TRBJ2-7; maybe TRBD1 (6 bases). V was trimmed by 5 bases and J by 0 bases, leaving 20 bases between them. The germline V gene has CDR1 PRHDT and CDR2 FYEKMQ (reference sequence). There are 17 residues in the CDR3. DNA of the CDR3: TGTGCCAGCAGCCCTCCGCAGGGGACCGTTTTCTCCTACGAGCAGTACTTC. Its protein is CASSPPQGTVFSYEQYF.

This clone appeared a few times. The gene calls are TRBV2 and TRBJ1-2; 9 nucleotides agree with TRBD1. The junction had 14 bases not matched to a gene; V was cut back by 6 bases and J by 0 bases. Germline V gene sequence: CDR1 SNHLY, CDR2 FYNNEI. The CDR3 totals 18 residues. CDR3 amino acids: CASSPRGQGRAANYGYTF. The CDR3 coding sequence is TGTGCCAGCAGCCCACGGGGACAGGGTAGAGCTGCTAACTATGGCTACACCTTC.

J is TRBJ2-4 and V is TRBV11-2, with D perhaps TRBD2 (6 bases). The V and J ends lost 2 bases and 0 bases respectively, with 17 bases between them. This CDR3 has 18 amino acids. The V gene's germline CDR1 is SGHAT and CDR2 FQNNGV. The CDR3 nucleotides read TGTGCCAGCAGCTTAATGGACTATGCCCCGGTAGCCAAAAACATTCAGTACTTC. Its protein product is CASSLMDYAPVAKNIQYF. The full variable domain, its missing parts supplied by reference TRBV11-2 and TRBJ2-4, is EAGVAQSPRYKIIEKRQSVAFWCNPISGHATLYWYQQILGQGPKLLIQFQNNGVVDDSQLPKDRFSAERLKGVDSTLKIQPAKLEDSAVYLCASSLMDYAPVAKNIQYFGAGTRLSVL.

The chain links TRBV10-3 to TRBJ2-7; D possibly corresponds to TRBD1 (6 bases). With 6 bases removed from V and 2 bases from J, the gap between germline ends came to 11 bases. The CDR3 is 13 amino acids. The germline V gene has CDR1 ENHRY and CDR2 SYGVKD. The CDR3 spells CAIREDSPYEQYF. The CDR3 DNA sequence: TGTGCCATCAGGGAGGACAGTCCCTACGAGCAGTACTTC.

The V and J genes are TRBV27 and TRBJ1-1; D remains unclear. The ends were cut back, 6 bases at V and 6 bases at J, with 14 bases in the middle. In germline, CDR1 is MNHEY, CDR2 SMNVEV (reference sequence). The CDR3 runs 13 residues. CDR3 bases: TGTGCCAGCAGCTTCTACGGAAATTCTGAAGCTTTCTTT. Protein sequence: CASSFYGNSEAFF.

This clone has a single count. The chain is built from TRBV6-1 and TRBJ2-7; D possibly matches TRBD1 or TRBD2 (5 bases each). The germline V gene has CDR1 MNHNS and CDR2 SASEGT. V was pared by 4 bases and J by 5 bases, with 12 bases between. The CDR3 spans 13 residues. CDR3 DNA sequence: TGTGCCAGCAGTGGGGGGAGAGGCGACGAGCAGTACTTC. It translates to CASSGGRGDEQYF.

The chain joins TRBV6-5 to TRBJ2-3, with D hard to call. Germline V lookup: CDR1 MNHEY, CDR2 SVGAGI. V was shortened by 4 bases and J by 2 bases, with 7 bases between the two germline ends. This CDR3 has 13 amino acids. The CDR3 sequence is CASSSMPTDTQYF. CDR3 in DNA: TGTGCCAGCAGTTCTATGCCCACAGATACGCAGTATTTT.

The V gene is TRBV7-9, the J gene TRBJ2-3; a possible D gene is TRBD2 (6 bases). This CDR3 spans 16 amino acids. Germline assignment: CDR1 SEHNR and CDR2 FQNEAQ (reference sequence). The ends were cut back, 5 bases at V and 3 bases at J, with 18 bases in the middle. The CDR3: CASSPMRLVRTDTQYF. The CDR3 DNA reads TGTGCCAGCAGCCCCATGAGACTAGTTAGAACAGATACGCAGTATTTT.

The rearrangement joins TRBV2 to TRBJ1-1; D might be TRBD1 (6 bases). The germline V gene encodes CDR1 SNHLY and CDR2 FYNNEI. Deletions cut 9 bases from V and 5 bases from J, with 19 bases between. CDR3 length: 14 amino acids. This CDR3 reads CARLGGHLKTEAFF. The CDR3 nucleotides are TGTGCCAGATTGGGGGGCCACTTAAAGACTGAAGCTTTCTTT.

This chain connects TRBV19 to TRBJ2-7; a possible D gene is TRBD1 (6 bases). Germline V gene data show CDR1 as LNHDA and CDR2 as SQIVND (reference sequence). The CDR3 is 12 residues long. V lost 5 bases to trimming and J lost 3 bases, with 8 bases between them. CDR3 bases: TGTGCCAGTAGTGAGGGGGACTACGAGCAGTACTTC. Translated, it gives CASSEGDYEQYF.

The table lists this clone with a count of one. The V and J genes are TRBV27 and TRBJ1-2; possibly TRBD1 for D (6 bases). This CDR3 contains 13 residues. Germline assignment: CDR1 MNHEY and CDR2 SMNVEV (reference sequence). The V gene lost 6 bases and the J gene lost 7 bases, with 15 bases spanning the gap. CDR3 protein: CASSPGGAIGYTF. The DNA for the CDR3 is TGTGCCAGCAGCCCGGGGGGGGCGATTGGCTACACCTTC.

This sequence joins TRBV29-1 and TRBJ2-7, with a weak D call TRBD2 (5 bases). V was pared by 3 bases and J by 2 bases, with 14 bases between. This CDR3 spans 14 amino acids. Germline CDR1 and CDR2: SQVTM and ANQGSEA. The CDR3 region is CSVENVRAPYEQYF. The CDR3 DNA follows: TGCAGCGTTGAGAACGTGCGGGCGCCCTACGAGCAGTACTTC.

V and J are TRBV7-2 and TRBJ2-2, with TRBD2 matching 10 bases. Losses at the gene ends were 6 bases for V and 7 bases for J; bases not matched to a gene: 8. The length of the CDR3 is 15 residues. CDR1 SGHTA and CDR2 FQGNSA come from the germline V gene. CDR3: CASSYLAGAGGELFF. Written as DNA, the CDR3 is TGTGCCAGCAGTTACCTAGCGGGAGCGGGCGGGGAGCTGTTTTTT.

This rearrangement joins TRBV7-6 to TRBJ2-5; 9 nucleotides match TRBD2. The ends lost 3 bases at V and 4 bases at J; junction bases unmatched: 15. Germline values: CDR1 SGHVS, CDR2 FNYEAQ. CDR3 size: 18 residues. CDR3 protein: CASSLTVWREGLVETQYF. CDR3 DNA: TGTGCCAGCAGCTTGACCGTTTGGCGGGAGGGCCTAGTAGAGACCCAGTACTTC.

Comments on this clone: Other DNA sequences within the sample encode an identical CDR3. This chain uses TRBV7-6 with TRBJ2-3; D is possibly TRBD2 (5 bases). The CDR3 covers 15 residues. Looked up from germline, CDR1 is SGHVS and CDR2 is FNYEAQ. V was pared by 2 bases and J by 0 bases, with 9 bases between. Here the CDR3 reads CASSLSGGSTDTQYF. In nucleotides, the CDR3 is TGTGCCAGCAGCTTAAGCGGCGGGAGCACAGATACGCAGTATTTT.

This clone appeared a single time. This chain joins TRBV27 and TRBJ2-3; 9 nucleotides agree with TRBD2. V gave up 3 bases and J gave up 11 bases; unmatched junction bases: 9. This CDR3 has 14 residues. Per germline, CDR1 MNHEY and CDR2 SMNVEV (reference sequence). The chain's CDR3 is CASSFSTSGSRQYF. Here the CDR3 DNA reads TGTGCCAGCAGTTTCTCTACTAGCGGGTCACGGCAGTATTTT.

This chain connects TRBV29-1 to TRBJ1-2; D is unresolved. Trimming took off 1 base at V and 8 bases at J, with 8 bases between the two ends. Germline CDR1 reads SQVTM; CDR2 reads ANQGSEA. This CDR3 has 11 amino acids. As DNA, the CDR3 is TGCAGCGTTGAAGCCACCTTGGGCTACACCTTC. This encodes CSVEATLGYTF.

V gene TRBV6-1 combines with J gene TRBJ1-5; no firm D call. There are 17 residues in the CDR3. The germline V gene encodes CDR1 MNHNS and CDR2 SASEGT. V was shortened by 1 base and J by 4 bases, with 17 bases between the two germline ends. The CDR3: CASSEVGMMSSNQPQHF. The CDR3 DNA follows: TGTGCCAGCAGTGAAGTCGGTATGATGTCATCAAATCAGCCCCAGCATTTT.

The CDR3 protein is CASSRQAGQETQYF. As DNA, the CDR3 is TGTGCCAGCAGTCGACAGGCCGGACAAGAGACCCAGTACTTC. The chain recombines TRBV11-2 with TRBJ2-5, with a possible D match to TRBD1 (6 bases). This CDR3 spans 14 amino acids. The V gene lost 6 bases and the J gene lost 2 bases, with 13 bases spanning the gap. Germline V lookup: CDR1 SGHAT, CDR2 FQNNGV.

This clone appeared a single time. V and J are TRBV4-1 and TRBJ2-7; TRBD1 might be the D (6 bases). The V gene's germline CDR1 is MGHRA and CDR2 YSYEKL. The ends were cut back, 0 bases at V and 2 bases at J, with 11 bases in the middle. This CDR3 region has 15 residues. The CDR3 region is CASSQDHKGAYEQYF. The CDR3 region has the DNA TGCGCCAGCAGCCAAGATCATAAGGGGGCCTACGAGCAGTACTTC.

In DNA form, the CDR3 reads TGTGCCAGCAGTTCAGGGACAGGGTGGCATTTT. Translating gives CASSSGTGWHF. This sequence joins TRBV27 and TRBJ1-5, with TRBD1 matching 9 bases. Germline CDR1 and CDR2: MNHEY and SMNVEV (reference sequence). This CDR3 comprises 11 residues. J was trimmed by 15 bases and V by 4 bases; bases with no gene match: 4.

The CDR3 nucleotides read TGTGCCAGCAGCTTAGATCCGGGAGTGGATTACAATGAGCAGTTCTTC. Protein sequence: CASSLDPGVDYNEQFF. This chain joins TRBV7-2 and TRBJ2-1, with D perhaps matching TRBD2 (6 bases). The CDR3 is made up of 16 amino acids. Germline lookup yields CDR1 SGHTA and CDR2 FQGNSA. V lost 1 base, J lost 4 bases, and 14 bases lay in between.